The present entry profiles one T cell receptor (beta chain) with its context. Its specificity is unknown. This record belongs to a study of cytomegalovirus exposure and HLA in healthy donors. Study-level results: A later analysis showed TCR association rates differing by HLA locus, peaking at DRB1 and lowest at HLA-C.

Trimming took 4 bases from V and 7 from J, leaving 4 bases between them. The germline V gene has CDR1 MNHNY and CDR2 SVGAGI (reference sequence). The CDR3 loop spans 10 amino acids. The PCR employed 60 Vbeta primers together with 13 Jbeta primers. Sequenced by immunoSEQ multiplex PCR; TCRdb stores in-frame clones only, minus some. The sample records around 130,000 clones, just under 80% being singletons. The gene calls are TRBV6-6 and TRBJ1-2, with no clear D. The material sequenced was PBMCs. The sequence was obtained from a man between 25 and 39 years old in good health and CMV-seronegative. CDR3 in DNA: TGTGCCAGCAGTTCTCGTGGCTACACCTTC. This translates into CASSSRGYTF.